Following are 32 T cell receptor beta chains from one sample sequenced in a study of blood T cell repertoires in COVID-19 (dated by TCRdb to 2018 to 2020). Libraries were prepared through the immunoSEQ multiplex PCR assay. This immuneACCESS table, as held by TCRdb, lists in-frame sequences with V and J called but not all clones. Of the missing ones, under half trace to an unresolved V gene in checked studies; the others have no known cause. The sample table holds some 230,000 clones, of which 84% were seen once. 5.1% of the sample belongs to the ten largest clones. The specimen sequenced was peripheral blood. All receptors derive from a woman aged 60 to 75 who had recovered from COVID-19.

This clone was seen just once. The rearrangement joins TRBV6-5 to TRBJ1-6; D may be TRBD1 (6 bases). V gave up 2 bases and J gave up 9 bases, with 17 bases separating them. CDR3 length: 16 amino acids. Per the germline V gene, CDR1 is MNHEY and CDR2 is SVGAGI. The CDR3 DNA reads TGTGCCAGCAGTTACCAGGGGCGCTTAAATGTTTCACCCCTCCACTTT. Amino acids: CASSYQGRLNVSPLHF.

The chain links TRBV6-5 to TRBJ1-5; 7 bases align to TRBD1. The CDR3 totals 14 residues. V lost 4 bases, J lost 4 bases, and 4 bases stayed unmatched. Germline V gene lookup returns CDR1 MNHEY and CDR2 SVGAGI. CDR3: CASSSGTANQPQHF. The CDR3 DNA reads as TGTGCCAGCAGTTCCGGGACAGCGAATCAGCCCCAGCATTTT.

A remark on this clone: At one boundary the junction diverges from the germline segment, which might be a read error. J is TRBJ2-7 and V is TRBV7-7; D ambiguous. This CDR3 is 14 amino acids long. From germline, CDR1 is SSHAT and CDR2 FNYEAQ (reference sequence). CDR3 protein: CASSLDLGDYEQYF. The CDR3 DNA reads TGTGCTAGCAGCTTAGATCTCGGAGACTACGAGCAGTACTTC.

The chain is built from TRBV7-2 and TRBJ1-3; possibly TRBD1 for D (6 bases). The CDR3 contains 15 residues. With 5 bases removed from V and 4 bases from J, the gap between germline ends came to 15 bases. The germline V gene has CDR1 SGHTA and CDR2 FQGNSA. DNA for the CDR3: TGTGCCAGCAGCCCAGCGGGGGCGAGGGGAAACACCATATATTTT. Amino acids: CASSPAGARGNTIYF.

This chain's CDR3 is CASSQSAGTDTQYF. The CDR3 DNA sequence: TGTGCCAGCAGCCAATCTGCGGGGACAGATACGCAGTATTTT. J is TRBJ2-3 and V is TRBV3-1 (or the pseudogene TRBV3-2), with D possibly matching TRBD2 (6 bases). V lost 2 bases, J lost 3 bases, and 9 bases lay in between. The germline V gene encodes CDR1 LGHDT and CDR2 YNNKEL (reference sequence). This CDR3 is 14 amino acids long.

This sequence joins TRBV27 and TRBJ2-3, with TRBD2 identical over 13 bases. The CDR3 length is 17 residues. V dropped 2 bases and J dropped 4; count of bases not matched to a gene: 6. CDR1 MNHEY and CDR2 SMNVEV come from the germline V gene (reference sequence). The CDR3 is CASSLLRTSGGADTQYF. CDR3 nucleotides: TGTGCCAGCAGTTTACTGCGGACTAGCGGGGGTGCAGATACGCAGTATTTT.

This clone was recorded at least ten times. V usage is TRBV19 and J usage is TRBJ2-5; a weak D match, TRBD1 (5 bases). Germline V gene data show CDR1 as LNHDA and CDR2 as SQIVND (reference sequence). The V end was cut by 6 bases, the J end by 0 bases, with 11 bases between. The CDR3 covers 14 residues. The CDR3 loop reads CASSLRRDQETQYF. The CDR3 coding sequence is TGTGCCAGTAGCCTACGCAGGGACCAAGAGACCCAGTACTTC.

This clone was seen a handful of times. The chain is built from TRBV25-1 and TRBJ1-6; the D is unclear. This CDR3 has 17 amino acids. Per germline, CDR1 MGHDK and CDR2 SYGVNS. The V end lost 0 bases, the J end lost 10 bases, and 19 bases lay between the germline ends. CDR3 sequence (DNA): TGTGCCAGCAGTGAATATTTTGTGGAGACGGTAAGGTCACCCCTCCACTTT. Its protein is CASSEYFVETVRSPLHF.

The chain's CDR3 is CASSPGSATDTQYF. CDR3 coding DNA: TGTGCCAGCAGCCCCGGGTCCGCGACAGATACGCAGTATTTT. The chain combines TRBV7-2 with TRBJ2-3; D is ambiguous. The germline CDR1 and CDR2 sequences are SGHTA and FQGNSA. This CDR3 contains 14 residues. The V end was cut by 5 bases, the J end by 3 bases, with 12 bases between.

The chain links TRBV12-5 to TRBJ2-3, with 10 bases lining up with TRBD1. This CDR3 region has 16 residues. The trim removed 1 base at V and 3 bases at J, leaving 4 bases unmatched. Germline V gives CDR1 LGHNT, CDR2 FRNRAP. The CDR3 here is CASGLAGTGVTDTQYF. The CDR3, as DNA: TGTGCTAGTGGTTTGGCCGGGACAGGGGTGACAGATACGCAGTATTTT.

The V call is TRBV2, the J call TRBJ2-7; 7 nucleotides agree with TRBD1. Germline CDR1 is SNHLY and CDR2 is FYNNEI. The CDR3 is 14 residues long. Trimming at V came to 4 bases and at J to 3 bases, leaving 6 bases not matched to a gene. The CDR3 sequence: CASSGDSSNYEQYF. The CDR3 DNA reads as TGTGCCAGCAGTGGGGACAGTTCAAACTACGAGCAGTACTTC.

CDR3 in amino acids: CASSQRQGGVSLHF. The CDR3 region has the DNA TGTGCCAGCAGCCAGCGGCAGGGAGGAGTATCCCTCCACTTT. This chain uses TRBV7-2 with TRBJ1-6, with D possibly being TRBD1 (5 bases). The V and J ends lost 5 bases and 14 bases respectively, with 19 bases between them. The V gene's germline CDR1 is SGHTA and CDR2 FQGNSA. There are 14 residues in the CDR3.

The sample holds a few counts of this clone. The chain links TRBV29-1 to TRBJ1-1; D is undetermined. Germline V gene sequence: CDR1 SQVTM, CDR2 ANQGSEA. V was trimmed by 3 bases and J by 1 base, leaving 6 bases between them. This CDR3 contains 12 residues. CDR3 loop: CSVDPGNTEAFF. The CDR3 bases are TGCAGCGTTGACCCAGGGAACACTGAAGCTTTCTTT.

This chain joins TRBV10-2 and TRBJ2-7; D remains unclear. V dropped 3 bases and J dropped 4 bases, with 7 bases sitting between them. The CDR3 runs to 12 residues. Germline V gene sequence: CDR1 WSHSY, CDR2 SAAADI. CDR3 residues: CASSEELYEQYF. As DNA, the CDR3 is TGCGCCAGCAGTGAAGAGTTATACGAGCAGTACTTC.

This chain connects TRBV20-1 to TRBJ2-7, with D maybe TRBD1 (5 bases). Trimming left V 3 bases short and J 3 bases short, with 12 bases between. The germline gives CDR1 DFQATT, CDR2 SNEGSKA (reference sequence). The CDR3 has 13 amino acids. The CDR3 DNA reads TGCAGTGCTAGTTCAGGGCCTCGCTACGAGCAGTACTTC. This encodes CSASSGPRYEQYF.

This clone occurred once. J is TRBJ1-5 and V is TRBV5-5; 7 bases are a match to TRBD1. The V and J ends lost 4 bases and 4 bases, in that order; junction bases with no gene match: 8. The V gene's germline CDR1 is SGHKS and CDR2 YYEKEE (reference sequence). The CDR3 length is 15 residues. In DNA, the CDR3 is TGTGCCAGCAGCCCAGCCACAGGGGCGAATCAGCCCCAGCATTTT. It is translated as CASSPATGANQPQHF.

There are a few counts of this clone. CDR3 region: CASFSVQPQHF. The CDR3 nucleotides are TGCGCCAGCTTTTCTGTTCAGCCCCAGCATTTT. The chain joins TRBV10-1 to TRBJ1-5; D not resolved. CDR1 WNHNN and CDR2 SYGVQD come from the germline V gene (reference sequence). This CDR3 has 11 residues. V was shortened by 8 bases and J by 6 bases, with 8 bases between the two germline ends.

This chain uses TRBV18 with TRBJ1-1, with D maybe TRBD1 (5 bases). Trimming took 3 bases from V and 0 from J, leaving 20 bases between them. CDR1 and CDR2 (germline): KGHSH, LQKENI. The CDR3 spans 18 residues. The CDR3 DNA sequence: TGTGCCAGCTCACCCACGGACATCCTAACCGTAGTGAACACTGAAGCTTTCTTT. Translating gives CASSPTDILTVVNTEAFF.

V and J are TRBV25-1 and TRBJ2-3; D unclear. V lost 3 bases to trimming and J lost 5 bases, with 3 bases between them. Germline V CDR1 and CDR2: MGHDK, SYGVNS. The length of the CDR3 is 11 residues. In DNA, the CDR3 is TGTGCCAGCAGTGAGAGAGATACGCAGTATTTT. It yields the protein CASSERDTQYF.

The V call is TRBV4-1, the J call TRBJ1-2; 8 positions agree with TRBD1. Germline trimming cut 4 bases from V and 7 bases from J; bases unmatched to any gene: 8. Germline V gene lookup returns CDR1 MGHRA and CDR2 YSYEKL. CDR3 length: 14 amino acids. In nucleotides, the CDR3 is TGCGCCAGCAGCCGCGTTACAGGGGGGGCTGGCTACACCTTC. Amino acid sequence: CASSRVTGGAGYTF.

Here the CDR3 reads CASSLVAGATLNTEAFF. DNA for the CDR3: TGCGCCAGCAGCTTGGTAGCGGGGGCGACCCTGAACACTGAAGCTTTCTTT. The V and J genes are TRBV5-1 and TRBJ1-1; possibly TRBD1 for D (6 bases). CDR1 and CDR2 (germline): SGHRS, YFSETQ. V dropped 0 bases and J dropped 0 bases, with 15 bases sitting between them. The CDR3 runs 17 residues.

Details on this clone: A read error may account for a junction end that differs from germline. This chain uses TRBV4-2 with TRBJ1-4, with 7 positions matching TRBD1. Germline V gene lookup returns CDR1 LGHNA and CDR2 YNFKEQ. The CDR3 covers 13 residues. CDR3 bases: TGTGCCAGCAGCCAAGATCTTTTCGGGACAGTGAGGTTT. This sequence encodes CASSQDLFGTVRF.

A single count supports this clone. The rearrangement joins TRBV3-1 (or the pseudogene TRBV3-2) to TRBJ1-4, with D maybe TRBD1 (5 bases). In germline, CDR1 is LGHDT, CDR2 YNNKEL (reference sequence). Trimming pared 3 bases from V and 0 bases from J, leaving 8 bases between. There are 15 residues in the CDR3. In DNA form, the CDR3 reads TGTGCCAGCAGCCAGGGGCCGACAACTAATGAAAAACTGTTTTTT. Amino acid sequence: CASSQGPTTNEKLFF.

The rearrangement links TRBV7-9 to TRBJ2-1; 12 bases are shared with TRBD1. The CDR3 loop spans 14 amino acids. CDR1 SEHNR and CDR2 FQNEAQ come from the germline V gene (reference sequence). V shed 5 bases and J 9 bases; nucleotides not matched to a gene: 5. The CDR3 region is CASSAGQGAGEQFF. The CDR3 DNA is TGTGCCAGCAGCGCGGGACAGGGGGCGGGTGAGCAGTTCTTC.

This rearrangement joins TRBV18 to TRBJ1-2, with D possibly being TRBD1 (5 bases). The ends were cut back, 5 bases at V and 7 bases at J, with 20 bases in the middle. CDR1 is KGHSH and CDR2 is LQKENI in the germline V gene. This CDR3 region has 15 residues. CDR3: CASSAAPGSGGGYTF. CDR3 nucleotides: TGTGCCAGCTCAGCCGCACCGGGTTCCGGGGGTGGCTACACCTTC.

This clone was seen once. The genes are TRBV6-2 or TRBV6-3 and TRBJ2-1, with D hard to call. V lost 4 bases and J lost 0, with 16 bases in between. This CDR3 contains 17 residues. Germline CDR1 and CDR2: MNHEY and SVGEGT. CDR3 nucleotides: TGTGCCAGCAGTTCACGCCGAGGCCGTCCCTCCTACAATGAGCAGTTCTTC. It is translated as CASSSRRGRPSYNEQFF.

The chain uses TRBV13 and TRBJ2-7; 12 nucleotides align to TRBD1. This CDR3 has 17 residues. CDR1 is PRHDT, CDR2 FYEKMQ, per germline (reference sequence). The trim removed 5 bases at V and 7 bases at J, leaving 15 bases unmatched. CDR3 region: CASSPVIPGQGAPEQYF. The CDR3 DNA reads TGTGCCAGCAGCCCTGTCATACCGGGACAGGGGGCGCCTGAGCAGTACTTC.

The chain employs TRBV19 and TRBJ2-1; 11 bases match TRBD2. The germline V gene has CDR1 LNHDA and CDR2 SQIVND (reference sequence). The CDR3 covers 17 residues. V gave up 3 bases and J gave up 6 bases; unmatched junction bases: 10. The CDR3, as DNA: TGTGCCAGTAGTATCACAACTAGCGGGGGCCTAGGCAATGAGCAGTTCTTC. This codes for CASSITTSGGLGNEQFF. Full variable domain (outside the CDR3, taken from reference TRBV19 and TRBJ2-1): DGGITQSPKYLFRKEGQNVTLSCEQNLNHDAMYWYRQDPGQGLRLIYYSQIVNDFQKGDIAEGYSVSREKKESFPLTVTSAQKNPTAFYLCASSITTSGGLGNEQFFGPGTRLTVL.

This sequence joins TRBV12-3 or TRBV12-4 and TRBJ2-3, with D perhaps matching TRBD2 (5 bases). The germline V and J ends were trimmed by 7 bases and 2 bases, with 10 bases remaining between them. This CDR3 is 13 amino acids long. The CDR3 here is CASTPGFTDTQYF. CDR3 in DNA: TGTGCCAGCACCCCGGGGTTCACAGATACGCAGTATTTT.

The V call is TRBV6-5, the J call TRBJ2-1, with a weak D call TRBD1 (6 bases). The germline gives CDR1 MNHEY, CDR2 SVGAGI. The CDR3 is 15 amino acids. V lost 6 bases and J lost 6, with 18 bases in between. In DNA, the CDR3 is TGTGCCAGCAGCGTTGACAGGCTAAGAAGCAATGAGCAGTTCTTC. Protein sequence: CASSVDRLRSNEQFF.

The J gene is TRBJ2-3, the V gene TRBV5-4; D not resolved. Trimming removed 2 bases from V and 3 bases from J, with 7 bases in between. Germline V gives CDR1 SGHNT, CDR2 YYREEE (reference sequence). The CDR3 sequence is 13 residues long. The CDR3 region is CASSLVETDTQYF. The CDR3 coding sequence is TGTGCCAGCAGCTTAGTAGAGACAGATACGCAGTATTTT.

The chain has TRBV11-1 and TRBJ2-3; 12 bases are shared with TRBD1. The ends lost 8 bases at V and 3 bases at J; junction bases unmatched: 6. Germline CDR1 and CDR2: SGHAT and FQDESV (reference sequence). The CDR3 is 15 amino acids. CDR3 loop: CASGDRGLVTDTQYF. The CDR3 DNA reads TGTGCCAGCGGGGACAGGGGGCTCGTAACAGATACGCAGTATTTT.